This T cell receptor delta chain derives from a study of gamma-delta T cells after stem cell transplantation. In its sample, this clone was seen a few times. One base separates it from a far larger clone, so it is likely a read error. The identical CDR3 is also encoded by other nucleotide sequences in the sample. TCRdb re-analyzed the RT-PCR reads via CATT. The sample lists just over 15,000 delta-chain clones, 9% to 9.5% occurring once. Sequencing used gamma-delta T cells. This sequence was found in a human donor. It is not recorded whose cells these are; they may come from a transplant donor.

The CDR3 DNA is TGTGCCTGCGACACGTTACTGGGTGGGTCCGATAAACTCATCTTT. Translated, it gives CACDTLLGGSDKLIF. This chain joins TRDV2 and TRDJ1, with a tentative D call TRDD3 (6 bases). The CDR3 runs 15 residues. CDR1 GEAIGNYY and CDR2 EKD come from the germline V gene.